The 8 T cell receptor beta chains below come from one sample, sequenced in a study of cytomegalovirus exposure and HLA in healthy donors. PCR was performed using 60 Vbeta and 13 Jbeta primers. Sequencing was performed with immunoSEQ multiplex PCR; in TCRdb, only in-frame clones are kept and a portion is missing. This sample has approximately 150,000 clones, with 70% to 80% found just once. Sequenced input: PBMCs. The receptors derive from a middle-aged woman in good health and CMV-seronegative.

The chain combines TRBV30 with TRBJ2-5, with D tentatively TRBD1 (5 bases). The V and J ends lost 5 bases and 4 bases respectively, with 14 bases between them. The CDR3 covers 13 residues. CDR1 is GTSNPN and CDR2 is SVGIG in the germline V gene (reference sequence). CDR3 protein: CAWEARAAETQYF. The CDR3 DNA is TGTGCCTGGGAGGCCAGGGCGGCAGAGACCCAGTACTTC.

The chain recombines TRBV5-1 with TRBJ2-7; 9 nucleotides align to TRBD2. Germline loops: CDR1 SGHRS, CDR2 YFSETQ. The trim removed 1 base at V and 4 bases at J, leaving 9 bases unmatched. CDR3 size: 16 residues. DNA for the CDR3: TGCGCCAGCAGCTTGTCATCTGCGGGAGGGAATTACGAGCAGTACTTC. Protein sequence: CASSLSSAGGNYEQYF. Together with reference TRBV5-1 and TRBJ2-7, the CDR3 gives the full variable domain: KAGVTQTPRYLIKTRGQQVTLSCSPISGHRSVSWYQQTPGQGLQFLFEYFSETQRNKGNFPGRFSGRQFSNSRSEMNVSTLELGDSALYLCASSLSSAGGNYEQYFGPGTRLTVT.

The V and J genes are TRBV2 and TRBJ1-1; D is possibly TRBD1 (6 bases). Germline V gene lookup returns CDR1 SNHLY and CDR2 FYNNEI. This CDR3 is built from 14 residues. The V end was cut by 3 bases, the J end by 5 bases, with 13 bases between. Written as DNA, the CDR3 is TGTGCCAGCAGTGATACAGGGAGCCGAACTGAAGCTTTCTTT. Amino acid sequence: CASSDTGSRTEAFF.

The chain has TRBV18 and TRBJ1-2; the match to TRBD1 covers 10 bases. The germline V gene has CDR1 KGHSH and CDR2 LQKENI. CDR3 length: 16 amino acids. V lost 6 bases to trimming and J lost 5 bases; unmatched junction nucleotides: 12. CDR3 coding DNA: TGTGCCAGCTCCCCGACCAAAGAGGGACAGGGGTATGGCTACACCTTC. As protein: CASSPTKEGQGYGYTF.

This sequence joins TRBV6-5 and TRBJ1-4, with D perhaps TRBD1 (6 bases). The CDR3 is 14 residues long. Germline CDR1 MNHEY, CDR2 SVGAGI. V was shortened by 7 bases and J by 7 bases, with 16 bases between the two germline ends. The CDR3 DNA sequence: TGTGCCAGCAATCGACGGGGACAAAGTGAAAAACTGTTTTTT. Residues: CASNRRGQSEKLFF.

J is TRBJ2-1 and V is TRBV6-1; the match to TRBD1 covers 9 bases. The CDR3 runs to 15 residues. V was pared by 5 bases and J by 9 bases, with 11 bases of the junction left unmatched. Germline V lookup: CDR1 MNHNS, CDR2 SASEGT. In DNA form, the CDR3 reads TGTGCCAGCAGTTTCACAGGGGGCACCTTGGGTGAGCAGTTCTTC. Its translation: CASSFTGGTLGEQFF.

This clone was observed once. The chain employs TRBV5-1 and TRBJ2-3, with 10 bases lining up with TRBD2. V lost 0 bases and J lost 0; bases outside the gene matches: 13. Germline V gene data show CDR1 as SGHRS and CDR2 as YFSETQ. The CDR3 consists of 20 residues. The CDR3 sequence: CASSLGSMTSGYASTDTQYF. The CDR3 bases are TGCGCCAGCAGCTTGGGTTCGATGACTAGCGGGTATGCTAGCACAGATACGCAGTATTTT.

This clone was seen only once. V is TRBV19 and J is TRBJ2-2, with 14 bases aligning to TRBD2. CDR3 size: 20 residues. The ends lost 3 bases at V and 0 bases at J; junction bases unmatched: 9. Germline V gene data show CDR1 as LNHDA and CDR2 as SQIVND (reference sequence). The CDR3 nucleotides read TGTGCCAGTAGTATCCGGACTAGCGGGAGGACCTACGCGAACACCGGGGAGCTGTTTTTT. Translating gives CASSIRTSGRTYANTGELFF.